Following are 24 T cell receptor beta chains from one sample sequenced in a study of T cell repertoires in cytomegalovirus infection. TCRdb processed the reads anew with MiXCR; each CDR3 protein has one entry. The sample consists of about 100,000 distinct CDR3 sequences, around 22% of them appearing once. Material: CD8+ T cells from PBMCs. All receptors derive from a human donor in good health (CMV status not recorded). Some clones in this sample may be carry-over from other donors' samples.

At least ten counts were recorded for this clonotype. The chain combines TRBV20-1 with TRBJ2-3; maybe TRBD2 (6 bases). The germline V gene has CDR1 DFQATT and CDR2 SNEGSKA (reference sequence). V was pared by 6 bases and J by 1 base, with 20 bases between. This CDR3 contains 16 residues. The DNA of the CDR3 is TGCAGTGCCCTGGGGCGCAAGGAGGGTGGCACAGATACGCAGTATTTT. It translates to CSALGRKEGGTDTQYF.

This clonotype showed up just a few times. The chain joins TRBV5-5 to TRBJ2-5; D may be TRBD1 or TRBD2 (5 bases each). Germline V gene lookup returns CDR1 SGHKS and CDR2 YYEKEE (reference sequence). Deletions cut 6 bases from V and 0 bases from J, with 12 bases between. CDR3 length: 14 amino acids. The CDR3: CASIQGEYQETQYF. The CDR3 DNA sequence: TGTGCCAGCATCCAGGGAGAGTACCAAGAGACCCAGTACTTC.

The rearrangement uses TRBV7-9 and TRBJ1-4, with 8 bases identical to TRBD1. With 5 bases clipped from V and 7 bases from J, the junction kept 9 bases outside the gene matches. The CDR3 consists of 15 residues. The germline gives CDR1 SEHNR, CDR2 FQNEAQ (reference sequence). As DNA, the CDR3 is TGTGCCAGCAGCACAACGACAGGGGCAAGTGAAAAACTGTTTTTT. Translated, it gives CASSTTTGASEKLFF.

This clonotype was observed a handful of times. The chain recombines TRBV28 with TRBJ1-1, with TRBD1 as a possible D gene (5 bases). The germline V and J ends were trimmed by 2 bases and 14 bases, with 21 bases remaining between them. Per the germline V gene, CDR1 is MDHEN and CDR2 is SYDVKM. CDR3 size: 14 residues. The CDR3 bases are TGTGCCAGCAGTTTACCGGAAGGAACGGACACTGAATTCTTT. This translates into CASSLPEGTDTEFF.

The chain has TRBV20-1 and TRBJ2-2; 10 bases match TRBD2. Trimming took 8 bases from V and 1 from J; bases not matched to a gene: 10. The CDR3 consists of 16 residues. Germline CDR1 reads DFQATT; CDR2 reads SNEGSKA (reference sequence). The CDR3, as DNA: TGCAGTATCGCTGGGGCTAGCGGGAGGAACACCGGGGAGCTGTTTTTT. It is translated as CSIAGASGRNTGELFF.

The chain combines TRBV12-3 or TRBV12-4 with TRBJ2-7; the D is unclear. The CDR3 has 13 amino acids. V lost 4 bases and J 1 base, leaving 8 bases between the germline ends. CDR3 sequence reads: CASSSGWSYEQYF. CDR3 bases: TGTGCCAGCAGTTCCGGATGGTCCTACGAGCAGTACTTC.

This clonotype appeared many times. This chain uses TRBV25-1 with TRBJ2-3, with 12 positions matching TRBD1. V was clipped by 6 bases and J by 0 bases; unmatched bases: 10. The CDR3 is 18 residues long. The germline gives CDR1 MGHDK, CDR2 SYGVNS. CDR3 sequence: CASSEGTGGSYSTDTQYF. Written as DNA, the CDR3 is TGTGCCAGCAGCGAGGGGACAGGGGGCTCCTATAGCACAGATACGCAGTATTTT.

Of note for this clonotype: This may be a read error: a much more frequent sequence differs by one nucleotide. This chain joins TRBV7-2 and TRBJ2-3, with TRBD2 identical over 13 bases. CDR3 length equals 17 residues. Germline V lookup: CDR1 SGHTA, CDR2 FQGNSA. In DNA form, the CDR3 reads TGTGCCAGCAGCTTAGCGGGGACTAGCGGGATCATAGATACGCGGTATTTT. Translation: CASSLAGTSGIIDTRYF.

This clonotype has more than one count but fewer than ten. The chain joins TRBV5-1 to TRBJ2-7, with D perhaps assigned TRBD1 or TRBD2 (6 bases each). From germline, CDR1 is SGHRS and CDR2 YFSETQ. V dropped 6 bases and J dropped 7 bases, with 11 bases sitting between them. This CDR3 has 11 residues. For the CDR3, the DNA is TGCGCCAGCAAAGGGGGGCGGGAGCAGTACTTC. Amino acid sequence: CASKGGREQYF.

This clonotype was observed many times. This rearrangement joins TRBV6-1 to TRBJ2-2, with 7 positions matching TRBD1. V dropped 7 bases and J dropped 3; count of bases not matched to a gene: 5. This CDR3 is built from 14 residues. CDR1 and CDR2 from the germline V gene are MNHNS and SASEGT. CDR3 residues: CASNGDRDTGELFF. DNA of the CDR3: TGTGCCAGCAACGGAGACAGGGACACCGGGGAGCTGTTTTTT.

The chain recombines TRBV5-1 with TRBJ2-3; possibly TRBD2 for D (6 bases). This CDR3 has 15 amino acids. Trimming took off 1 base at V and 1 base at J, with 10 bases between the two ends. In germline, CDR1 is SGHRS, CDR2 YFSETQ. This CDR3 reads CASSLTSPRTDTQYF. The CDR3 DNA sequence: TGCGCCAGCAGCTTGACTAGCCCTCGCACAGATACGCAGTATTTT.

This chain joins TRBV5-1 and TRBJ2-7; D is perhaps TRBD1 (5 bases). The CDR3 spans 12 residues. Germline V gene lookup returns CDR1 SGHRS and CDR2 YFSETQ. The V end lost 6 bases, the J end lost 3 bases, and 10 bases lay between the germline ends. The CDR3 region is CASTQDYYEQYF. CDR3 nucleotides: TGCGCCAGCACACAGGATTACTACGAGCAGTACTTC.

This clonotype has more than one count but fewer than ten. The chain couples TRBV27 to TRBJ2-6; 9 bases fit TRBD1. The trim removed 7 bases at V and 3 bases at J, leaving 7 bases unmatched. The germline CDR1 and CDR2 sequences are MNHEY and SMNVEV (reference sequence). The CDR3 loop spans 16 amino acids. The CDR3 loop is CASKDRGIGGANVLTF. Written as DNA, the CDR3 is TGTGCCAGCAAGGACAGGGGAATTGGTGGGGCCAACGTCCTGACTTTC.

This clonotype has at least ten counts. The CDR3 DNA sequence: TGTGCCAGCAGCTTAGAGGGACGGAGTCCCTACGAGCAGTACTTC. Protein product: CASSLEGRSPYEQYF. The J gene is TRBJ2-7, the V gene TRBV7-2, with D possibly called TRBD1 or TRBD2 (5 bases each). The length of the CDR3 is 15 residues. Germline CDR1 SGHTA, CDR2 FQGNSA. V lost 1 base, J lost 2 bases, and 12 bases lay in between.

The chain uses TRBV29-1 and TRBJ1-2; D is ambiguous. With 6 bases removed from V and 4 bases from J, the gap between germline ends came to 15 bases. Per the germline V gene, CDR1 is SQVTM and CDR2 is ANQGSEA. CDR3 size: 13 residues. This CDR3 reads CSVHVGDPYGYTF. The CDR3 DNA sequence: TGCAGCGTGCATGTCGGGGATCCCTATGGCTACACCTTC.

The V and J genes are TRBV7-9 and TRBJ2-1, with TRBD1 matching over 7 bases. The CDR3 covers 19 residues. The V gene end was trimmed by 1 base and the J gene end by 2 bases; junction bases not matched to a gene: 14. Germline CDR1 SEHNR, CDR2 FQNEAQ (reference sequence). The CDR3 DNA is TGTGCCAGCAGCTTAGGCCGGGACAGCTTACCCAGCCCCTACAATGAGCAGTTCTTC. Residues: CASSLGRDSLPSPYNEQFF.

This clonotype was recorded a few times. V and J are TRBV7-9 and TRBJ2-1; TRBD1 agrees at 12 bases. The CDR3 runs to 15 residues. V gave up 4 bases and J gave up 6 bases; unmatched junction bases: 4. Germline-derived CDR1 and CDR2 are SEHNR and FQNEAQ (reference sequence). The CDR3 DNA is TGTGCCAGCAGCTCGGGACAGGGGGCATTCAATGAGCAGTTCTTC. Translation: CASSSGQGAFNEQFF.

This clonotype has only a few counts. The CDR3 loop is CASTKPGQGASTEAFF. CDR3 bases: TGTGCCAGCACGAAACCGGGACAGGGGGCGAGCACTGAAGCTTTCTTT. This chain links TRBV6-2 or TRBV6-3 with TRBJ1-1; TRBD1 aligns across 12 bases. CDR3 length: 16 residues. V dropped 7 bases and J dropped 4; count of bases not matched to a gene: 10. Germline values: CDR1 MNHEY, CDR2 SVGEGT.

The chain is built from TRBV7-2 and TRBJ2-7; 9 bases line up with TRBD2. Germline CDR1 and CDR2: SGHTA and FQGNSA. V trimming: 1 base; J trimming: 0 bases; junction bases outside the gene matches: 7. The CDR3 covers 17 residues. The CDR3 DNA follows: TGTGCCAGCAGCTTAGGAGATAGCGGGGGCCCCTCCTACGAGCAGTACTTC. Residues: CASSLGDSGGPSYEQYF.

In nucleotides, the CDR3 is TGTGCCAGCAGCGATATGGGGCGGCAAGATACGCAGTATTTT. Amino acid sequence: CASSDMGRQDTQYF. The rearrangement joins TRBV9 to TRBJ2-3; a weak D match, TRBD1 (5 bases). This CDR3 is 14 amino acids long. CDR1 is SGDLS and CDR2 is YYNGEE in the germline V gene. V was clipped by 3 bases and J by 5 bases, with 13 bases between them.

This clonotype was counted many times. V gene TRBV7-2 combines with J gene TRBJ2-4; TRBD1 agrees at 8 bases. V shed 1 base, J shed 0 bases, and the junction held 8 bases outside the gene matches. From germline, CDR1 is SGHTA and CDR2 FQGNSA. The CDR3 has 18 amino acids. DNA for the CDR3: TGTGCCAGCAGCTTAGTGGGGGACAGGCCTCTAGCCAAAAACATTCAGTACTTC. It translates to CASSLVGDRPLAKNIQYF.

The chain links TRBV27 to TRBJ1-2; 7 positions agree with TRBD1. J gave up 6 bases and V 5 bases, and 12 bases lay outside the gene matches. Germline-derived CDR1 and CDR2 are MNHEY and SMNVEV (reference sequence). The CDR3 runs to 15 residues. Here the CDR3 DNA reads TGTGCCAGCAGTATGGTGGCAGGGGGAAGTAATGGCTACACCTTC. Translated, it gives CASSMVAGGSNGYTF.

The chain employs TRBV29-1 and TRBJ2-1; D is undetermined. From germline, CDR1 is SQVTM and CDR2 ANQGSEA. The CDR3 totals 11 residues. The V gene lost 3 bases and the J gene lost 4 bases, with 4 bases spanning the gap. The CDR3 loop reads CSVEGYNEQFF. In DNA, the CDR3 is TGCAGCGTTGAGGGGTACAATGAGCAGTTCTTC.

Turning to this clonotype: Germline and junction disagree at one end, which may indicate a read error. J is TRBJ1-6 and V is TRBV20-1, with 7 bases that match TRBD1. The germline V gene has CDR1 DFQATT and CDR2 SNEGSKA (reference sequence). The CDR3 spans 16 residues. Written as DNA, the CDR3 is TGCAGTGCTCGAGAGGCTGGGGGGACAGTAAATTCACCCCTCCACTTT. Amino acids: CSAREAGGTVNSPLHF.